This TCR beta chain was identified during a study of T cell changes during pregnancy in multiple sclerosis. The CDR3 is 13 residues long. Trimming removed 5 bases from V and 1 base from J, with 7 bases in between. CDR1 and CDR2 (germline): SGDLS, YYNGEE. Sequenced by immunoSEQ multiplex PCR; TCRdb stores in-frame clones only, minus some. The sample holds some 80,000 clones; around 94% are singletons and the top ten take roughly 0.14%. This TCR was sampled from a female donor with multiple sclerosis, enrolled in a pregnancy study. The chain combines TRBV9 with TRBJ1-3; the D is unclear. The specimen was CD4+ T cells from peripheral blood mononuclear cells, collected after pregnancy. The DNA of the CDR3 is TGTGCCAGCAGTGAAACTTCTGGAAACACCATATATTTT. Its protein is CASSETSGNTIYF.